This T cell receptor beta chain emerged from a study of CD8+ T cells in alopecia areata. At the level of the study: The authors scored treated patients' severity by affected scalp percentage. Study-level results: On tofacitinib, scalp and blood still held many of the expanded lesional clones.

The authors extracted RNA and reverse transcribed it into cDNA as the sequencing template. Repertoires were generated with immunoSEQ multiplex PCR, while TCRdb's copy carries only in-frame clones and drops some. Counted here are 150,000 to 200,000 clones, roughly 65% occurring once; the ten biggest clones make up 0.9% to 1%. A word on this clone: Its antigen remains unknown.

Germline CDR1 and CDR2: SGHAT and FQNNGV. Trimming left V 5 bases short and J 7 bases short, with 18 bases between. CDR3 length equals 15 residues. Specified treatment: oral pan-JAK inhibitor, 5-10 mg twice daily. It was from PBMCs that CD4+ and CD8+ T cells were sorted. The V and J genes are TRBV11-2 and TRBJ2-1, with D perhaps matching TRBD2 (6 bases). The specimen comprised CD4+ T cells sorted from blood, sampled at week 4, from a patient treated with tofacitinib. The clonotype originates from a human donor with alopecia areata. DNA of the CDR3: TGTGCCAGCAGCCTCGGGACTCGTAGGGAAAATGAGCAGTTCTTC. It codes for CASSLGTRRENEQFF.